This T cell receptor beta chain was sequenced during a study of blood T cell repertoires in COVID-19. Looking at the study overall: The United States, Italy and Spain supplied acute and convalescent COVID-19 samples. T cells, B-cell-depleted T cells, or PBMCs supplied cDNA or gDNA.

In the original analysis: For nucleated cells, counts were estimated from reference gene primer amplification. Repertoires were generated with immunoSEQ multiplex PCR, while TCRdb's copy carries only in-frame clones and drops some. V, J and clone size reflect that table, while D and trimming were determined from the DNA. The sample comprises some 140,000 clones, approximately 84% of which are singletons, and about 13% rests with the top ten. This clone is a singleton in its sample. CDR1 and CDR2 from the germline V gene are SGHNT and YYREEE (reference sequence). The J segment lost 7 bases and the V segment lost 0 bases, leaving 11 bases of the junction unmatched. This CDR3 spans 16 amino acids.

The chain links TRBV5-4 to TRBJ2-5, with 8 bases fitting TRBD2. What was sequenced was peripheral blood. The clonotype originates from a human donor in a cohort sampled during active COVID-19. In DNA, the CDR3 is TGTGCCAGCAGCTTGGGTGTGGGCGGGGGGACTTGGACCCAGTACTTC. Its translation: CASSLGVGGGTWTQYF.